These T cell receptor beta chains were read from a single sample in a study of T cells in Graves' hyperthyroidism and ophthalmopathy. TCRdb re-analysed the multiplex PCR reads in MiXCR, keeping a single row per CDR3 protein. The sample shows some 350,000 distinct CDR3 sequences, roughly 13% of them seen only once. Material for sequencing was blood. The receptors stem from a woman in her thirties or forties with Graves' ophthalmopathy. CDR3s include the opening cysteine and the closing phenylalanine or tryptophan. A D gene is named only where the DNA matches it firmly. Where a row states a size, it is once, few, many or the class of an expanded clone; other rows omit it.

clone size | D gene | J gene | V gene | CDR3 DNA | CDR3 protein
many | NA | TRBJ2-5 | TRBV27 | TGTGCCAGCAGTCCTCAGGGGCGGGAGTGGCAAGAGACCCAGTACTTC | CASSPQGREWQETQYF
few | NA | TRBJ2-7 | TRBV20-1 | TGCAGTGCTAGAGATTCCCTCCGTGGGCGGGGATCCGAGCAGTACTTC | CSARDSLRGRGSEQYF
NA | NA | TRBJ1-5 | TRBV20-1 | TGCAGTGCTAGAGTGGGGGCTGCTCAGCCCCAGCATTTT | CSARVGAAQPQHF
NA | TRBD2 | TRBJ2-7 | TRBV7-2 | TGTGCCAGCAGCTTAGGTGTGCTAGCGGGGGGGTACGAGCAGTACTTC | CASSLGVLAGGYEQYF
few | NA | TRBJ1-2 | TRBV29-1 | TGCAGCGTTGAATTGTCAACAGCGACTGGGCCACTCTATGGCTACACCTTC | CSVELSTATGPLYGYTF
many | TRBD2 | TRBJ2-1 | TRBV20-1 | TGCAGTGCCCCATCTAGCGGGAGGATCAGGGGTGAGCAGTTCTTC | CSAPSSGRIRGEQFF
many | TRBD1 | TRBJ2-3 | TRBV19 | TGTGCCAGTATGGCTGGTGGACAGGGCCACCATACGCAGTATTTT | CASMAGGQGHHTQYF
few | NA | TRBJ1-4 | TRBV15 | TGTGCCACCAGCACAGGATCTAATGAAAAACTGTTTTTT | CATSTGSNEKLFF
NA | NA | TRBJ1-2 | TRBV2 | TGTGCCAGCAGTGATTTAAACCCGGGGCCCCTTGATGGCTACACCTTC | CASSDLNPGPLDGYTF
NA | TRBD2 | TRBJ2-1 | TRBV4-1 | TGCGCCAGCAGCCAAGAACCCGCCCTAGCGGTCTACAATGAGCAGTTCTTC | CASSQEPALAVYNEQFF
few | TRBD1 | TRBJ1-2 | TRBV5-6 | TGTGCCAGCAGATCTCCGGGACAGGGCTATGGCTACACCTTC | CASRSPGQGYGYTF
many | NA | TRBJ1-5 | TRBV12-3/TRBV12-4 | TGTGCCAGCAGTCCCCGGGGGACGGCTCAGCCCCAGCATTTT | CASSPRGTAQPQHF
NA | NA | TRBJ2-2 | TRBV7-2 | TGTGCCAGCAGCTTAGATCTCGGGGAGCTGTTTTTT | CASSLDLGELFF
NA | NA | TRBJ1-1 | TRBV12-3/TRBV12-4 | TGTGCCAGCAGCTTCGCGGGGAACACTGAAACTTTCTTT | CASSFAGNTETFF
once | NA | TRBJ2-1 | TRBV20-1 | TGCAGTGCGTTAACAGGGCTATTCTACAATGAGCAGTTCTTC | CSALTGLFYNEQFF
many | TRBD1 | TRBJ2-1 | TRBV7-9 | TGTGCCAGCAGCTTAGGGATACGGGACAGGGGAAACAATGAGCAGTTCTTC | CASSLGIRDRGNNEQFF
NA | TRBD1 | TRBJ2-3 | TRBV19 | TGTGCCAGTAGGGGACAGGGGGAGTCAGATACGCAGTATTTT | CASRGQGESDTQYF
few | TRBD2 | TRBJ2-5 | TRBV6-1 | TGTGCCAGCAGTTTGGGCGGGAGGGCCGGGGAGACCCAGTACTTC | CASSLGGRAGETQYF
many | TRBD1 | TRBJ1-1 | TRBV28 | TGTGCCAGCAGTGACCGACAGGGGAACACTGAAGCTTTCTTT | CASSDRQGNTEAFF
NA | TRBD1 | TRBJ1-2 | TRBV14 | TGTGCCAGCAGGCAAGGACAGGACGGTGGCTACACCTTC | CASRQGQDGGYTF
NA | TRBD2 | TRBJ2-1 | TRBV20-1 | TGCAGTGCTAGAAAGGGTAGCGGGAGGGCCGACAATGAGCAGTTCTTC | CSARKGSGRADNEQFF
NA | TRBD1 | TRBJ1-2 | TRBV6-5 | TGTGCCAGCAGTTTGGACAGGGAGGGCTATGGCTACACCTTC | CASSLDREGYGYTF
many | NA | TRBJ2-7 | TRBV27 | TGTGCCAGCAGTTCCTTCGGTATTCACTCCTCCCCCTCGGGTCCCTCCTACGAGCAGTACTTC | CASSSFGIHSSPSGPSYEQYF
few | TRBD2 | TRBJ2-1 | TRBV5-6 | TGTGCCAGCTCAGACGAGCGGGGGGCCGACAATGAGCAGTTCTTC | CASSDERGADNEQFF
many | NA | TRBJ2-7 | TRBV28 | TGTGCCAGCAGTTTGAACGGTCTCTCCTACGAGCAGTACTTC | CASSLNGLSYEQYF
few | NA | TRBJ2-3 | TRBV5-1 | TGCGCCAGCAGGCTTCACCTAGCTACTACAGATACGCAGTATTTT | CASRLHLATTDTQYF
many | TRBD1 | TRBJ2-7 | TRBV11-2 | TGTGCCAGCAGCTTTATAGACAGGGACTCCTACGAGCAGTACTTC | CASSFIDRDSYEQYF
many | NA | TRBJ2-7 | TRBV27 | TGTGCCAGCAGTATAGGCAACGAGCAGTACTTC | CASSIGNEQYF
NA | TRBD1 | TRBJ1-5 | TRBV6-2/TRBV6-3 | TGTGCCAGCATTGCACAGGACAGGGGCTCTAATCAGTCCCAGCATTTT | CASIAQDRGSNQSQHF
many | NA | TRBJ2-7 | TRBV20-1 | TGCAGTGCTAAGAGCGGGCCCTACGAGCAGTACTTC | CSAKSGPYEQYF
many | NA | TRBJ2-1 | TRBV29-1 | TGCAGCGTTGAGGGGACCTACAATGAGCAGTTCTTC | CSVEGTYNEQFF
many | NA | TRBJ2-2 | TRBV15 | TGTGCCACCAGCAGAGATGAGATCGGGCAGGGTCTCGGGGAGCTGTTTTTT | CATSRDEIGQGLGELFF
many | TRBD1 | TRBJ1-2 | TRBV11-1 | TGTGCCAGCAGCTTAAGGGCAGGGGGCCTTGGCTACACCTTC | CASSLRAGGLGYTF
many | NA | TRBJ2-1 | TRBV5-1 | TGCGCCAGCAGCTCCGTGAATGGTTTACGGCGGCAGTTCTTC | CASSSVNGLRRQFF
many | TRBD1 | TRBJ1-3 | TRBV20-1 | TGCAGTGCTCCTCCCGGGACAGAAAACACCATATATTTT | CSAPPGTENTIYF
few | NA | TRBJ2-5 | TRBV20-1 | TGCAGTGCTACCAACCTAAGGAGCGCAGAGACCCAGTACTTC | CSATNLRSAETQYF
few | NA | TRBJ1-5 | TRBV20-1 | TGCAGTGCTGAAAGGGGCTTCGGGGGCAATCAGCCCCAGCATTTT | CSAERGFGGNQPQHF
many | NA | TRBJ2-7 | TRBV7-9 | TGTGCCAGCAGCTTAATCGGAGGCGGGGACGAGCAGTACTTC | CASSLIGGGDEQYF
many | NA | TRBJ1-5 | TRBV6-1 | TGTGCCAGCTCGACGACGTCTAGCAATCAGCCCCAGCATTTT | CASSTTSSNQPQHF
many | NA | TRBJ1-6 | TRBV6-1 | TGTGCCAGCAGTTGGCCGGGTCCGACGAGGTCCTCCTATAATTCACCCCTCCACTTT | CASSWPGPTRSSYNSPLHF
few | NA | TRBJ2-4 | TRBV20-1 | TGCAGTGCTAGAGACCAGGGCCGGGGCAAAAACATTCAGTACTTC | CSARDQGRGKNIQYF
many | NA | TRBJ1-1 | TRBV20-1 | TGCAGTGCTAGAGATCGCATACTGAACACTGAAGCTTTCTTT | CSARDRILNTEAFF
many | TRBD2 | TRBJ2-1 | TRBV28 | TGTGCCAGCAGTGTTAGCGGGAGGGATGAGCAGTTCTTC | CASSVSGRDEQFF
many | NA | TRBJ2-1 | TRBV10-3 | TGTGCCATCAGGGGGGCTAGCTCCTACAATGAGCAGTTCTTC | CAIRGASSYNEQFF
NA | NA | TRBJ1-5 | TRBV20-1 | TGCAGTGCTAGAGTGATCCGGGCAGGATATCAGCCCCAGCATTTT | CSARVIRAGYQPQHF
many | TRBD1 | TRBJ1-2 | TRBV28 | TGTGCCAGCAGTTCCGGGGACAGGGACGGCTACACCTTC | CASSSGDRDGYTF
few | TRBD1 | TRBJ2-2 | TRBV13 | TGTGCCAGCAGCCGGACAGGGGTCACCGGGGAGCTGTTTTTT | CASSRTGVTGELFF
NA | NA | TRBJ2-3 | TRBV5-1 | TGCGCCAGCAGCTTGGAGGGCTATAGCACAGATACGCAGTATTTT | CASSLEGYSTDTQYF
NA | NA | TRBJ1-1 | TRBV3-1 | TGTGCCAGCAGGGTGGGGGGGTCCAACACTGAAGCTTTCTTT | CASRVGGSNTEAFF
NA | TRBD2 | TRBJ2-3 | TRBV11-2 | TGTGCCAGCAGCAGGGGACTAGCGGGGTCAGATACGCAGTATTTT | CASSRGLAGSDTQYF
few | NA | TRBJ2-5 | TRBV7-9 | TGTGCCAGCAGCGAGGTTACCCCCAGGGTATCTGAGACCCAGTACTTC | CASSEVTPRVSETQYF
many | TRBD1 | TRBJ1-2 | TRBV2 | TGTGCCAGCAGTGAAGACAGGGGGAACTATGGCTACACCTTC | CASSEDRGNYGYTF
few | NA | TRBJ2-2 | TRBV11-3 | TGTGCCAGCAGCACCGGACAGATGAACACCGGGGAGCTGTCTTTT | CASSTGQMNTGELSF
NA | NA | TRBJ1-5 | TRBV11-1 | TGTGCCAGCAGCTTTCCCAGGGAAGCGGTTCAGCCCCAGCATTTT | CASSFPREAVQPQHF
NA | TRBD1 | TRBJ1-2 | TRBV13 | TGTGCCAGCAGACAACAGGGGGGAGGCTACACCTTC | CASRQQGGGYTF